This T cell receptor (beta chain) was sequenced for a study of T cell responses to AZD1222 COVID-19 vaccine. Study-wide points: Most donors were white British, females outnumbered males, and clonal diversity was possibly underestimated. Seropositivity was recorded at baseline in only 6 or 7 AZD1222 recipients. Elevations in Spike-specific TCR breadth and depth followed administration of two AZD1222 doses. The peak T cell response came first, and repertoires were sampled only after it.

The repertoire was sequenced with immunoSEQ multiplex PCR; TCRdb's copy has only in-frame clones and lacks some. The sample has approximately 100,000 clones; about nine tenths are singletons. With respect to this clone: Its antigen is unknown.

Germline CDR1 reads SEHNR; CDR2 reads FQNEAQ (reference sequence). V shed 5 bases, J shed 7 bases, and the junction held 10 bases outside the gene matches. This CDR3 has 16 residues. The sample consisted of peripheral blood, taken on day 0 of AZD1222 vaccination. The V gene is TRBV7-9, the J gene TRBJ1-4; 10 nucleotides line up with TRBD1. The TCR sequence derives from an adult in good health. CDR3 coding DNA: TGTGCCAGCAGCCACCCCGCCGGGACAGGGGTTGAAAAACTGTTTTTT. Translating gives CASSHPAGTGVEKLFF.